This TCR beta chain was documented in a study of neurological immune-mediated disorders. Via MiXCR, TCRdb re-called the 5' RACE reads, giving one row per CDR3 protein. The sample lists about 50,000 distinct CDR3 sequences, about 4% occurring once. Study-wide results and limits: When the repertoires were sorted by phylogenetic grouping, those of 18 of 34 multiple sclerosis patients ended up in one related-CDR3 cluster, a possible signature.

The CDR3 extends over 12 amino acids. The germline gives CDR1 MNHEY, CDR2 SMNVEV (reference sequence). V gave up 5 bases and J gave up 5 bases, with 10 bases separating them. This clonotype was seen many times. The target antigen is unknown. The specimen sequenced was PBMCs. The rearrangement uses TRBV27 and TRBJ2-7; TRBD2 is a possible D gene (5 bases). This sequence was found in a man aged 45-60 years with multiple sclerosis. The CDR3 nucleotides read TGTGCCAGCAGTGCAGGAGGAAACGAGCAGTACTTC. It codes for CASSAGGNEQYF.